One sample yielded the 22 T cell receptor beta chains listed below, sequenced in a study of T cell responses to AZD1222 COVID-19 vaccine. The table came from immunoSEQ multiplex PCR; TCRdb's copy has only in-frame clones and leaves some out. This table has 140,000 to 150,000 clones, roughly 90% appearing once. The specimen was peripheral blood, collected 28 days after the second AZD1222 dose. The receptors were gathered from an adult who received the AZD1222 COVID-19 vaccine.

The chain joins TRBV7-9 to TRBJ2-3; tentatively, D is TRBD1 (5 bases). The CDR3 totals 16 residues. CDR1 and CDR2 from the germline V gene are SEHNR and FQNEAQ (reference sequence). Trimming left V 2 bases short and J 1 base short, with 13 bases between. The CDR3 bases are TGTGCCAGCAGCTTATTATTAGGGGTAGGCACAGATACGCAGTATTTT. Protein sequence: CASSLLLGVGTDTQYF.

This clone has a handful of counts. The chain joins TRBV20-1 to TRBJ2-7; D gene unclear. Deletions cut 3 bases from V and 3 bases from J, with 15 bases between. Germline CDR1 reads DFQATT; CDR2 reads SNEGSKA (reference sequence). The CDR3 has 14 residues. CDR3 region: CSASDVASNYEQYF. The CDR3 nucleotides read TGCAGTGCTAGTGATGTAGCTTCGAACTACGAGCAGTACTTC.

The chain links TRBV6-5 to TRBJ2-7; 8 bases agree with TRBD1. Looked up from germline, CDR1 is MNHEY and CDR2 is SVGAGI. V lost 5 bases to trimming and J lost 4 bases; unmatched junction nucleotides: 7. This CDR3 comprises 14 residues. The DNA of the CDR3 is TGTGCCAGCAGTCTAATGACAGGGGCTTACGAGCAGTACTTC. As protein: CASSLMTGAYEQYF.

V and J are TRBV23-1 and TRBJ2-7, with 10 nucleotides matching TRBD2. TRBV23-1 belongs to the ORF category, with a function that is uncertain. The V segment lost 1 base and the J segment 3 bases; nucleotides outside the gene matches: 6. The CDR3 runs 16 residues. CDR3 region: CASSQCSQRGGYEQYF. The CDR3 DNA reads as TGCGCCAGCAGTCAATGCAGCCAGCGGGGGGGCTACGAGCAGTACTTC.

The chain links TRBV3-1 (or the pseudogene TRBV3-2) to TRBJ1-6; tentatively, D is TRBD1 (6 bases). The CDR3 consists of 15 residues. The ends were cut back, 4 bases at V and 10 bases at J, with 17 bases in the middle. Germline V lookup: CDR1 LGHDT, CDR2 YNNKEL (reference sequence). For the CDR3, the DNA is TGTGCCAGCAGCCTACAGACGGGGGCGGGGTCACCCCTCCACTTT. It translates to CASSLQTGAGSPLHF.

This chain connects TRBV5-1 to TRBJ2-2; D gene ambiguous. The CDR3 has 15 amino acids. Trimming removed 4 bases from V and 4 bases from J, with 14 bases in between. Germline V gives CDR1 SGHRS, CDR2 YFSETQ. CDR3 bases: TGCGCCAGCAGCCCGGACCCCCTGGGCACCGGGGAGCTGTTTTTT. Translated, it gives CASSPDPLGTGELFF.

The sample holds one count of this clone. The chain joins TRBV4-2 to TRBJ2-2; possibly TRBD2 for D (5 bases). Germline-derived CDR1 and CDR2 are LGHNA and YNFKEQ. Trimming took off 1 base at V and 1 base at J, with 16 bases between the two ends. This CDR3 contains 18 residues. This CDR3 reads CASSQVSGIPMNTGELFF. The CDR3 DNA reads TGTGCCAGCAGCCAAGTATCGGGGATTCCGATGAACACCGGGGAGCTGTTTTTT.

The gene calls are TRBV19 and TRBJ1-5, with TRBD1 as a possible D gene (6 bases). Per the germline V gene, CDR1 is LNHDA and CDR2 is SQIVND (reference sequence). This CDR3 has 15 amino acids. Trimming removed 2 bases at V and 3 bases at J, with 11 bases between. The CDR3 spells CASSIKGGHNQPQHF. Here the CDR3 DNA reads TGTGCCAGTAGTATAAAGGGGGGGCACAATCAGCCCCAGCATTTT. The whole variable domain, filled in from reference TRBV19 and TRBJ1-5, reads DGGITQSPKYLFRKEGQNVTLSCEQNLNHDAMYWYRQDPGQGLRLIYYSQIVNDFQKGDIAEGYSVSREKKESFPLTVTSAQKNPTAFYLCASSIKGGHNQPQHFGDGTRLSIL.

The chain couples TRBV28 to TRBJ2-2; 10 bases map to TRBD1. The CDR3 has 17 residues. Germline CDR1 MDHEN, CDR2 SYDVKM. The J segment lost 1 base and the V segment lost 2 bases, leaving 4 bases of the junction unmatched. The CDR3 DNA reads as TGTGCCAGCAGTTTACCGGGACAGGGGTTGAACACCGGGGAGCTGTTTTTT. This translates into CASSLPGQGLNTGELFF. The variable domain in full, with the rest retrieved from reference TRBV28 and TRBJ2-2, is DVKVTQSSRYLVKRTGEKVFLECVQDMDHENMFWYRQDPGLGLRLIYFSYDVKMKEKGDIPEGYSVSREKKERFSLILESASTNQTSMYLCASSLPGQGLNTGELFFGEGSRLTVL.

The chain recombines TRBV2 with TRBJ2-1, with TRBD1 as a possible D gene (6 bases). Looked up from germline, CDR1 is SNHLY and CDR2 is FYNNEI. The CDR3 runs to 15 residues. V was trimmed by 1 base and J by 1 base, leaving 8 bases between them. The DNA of the CDR3 is TGTGCCAGCAGTGAAGGGGGGCTTTCCTACAATGAGCAGTTCTTC. Encoded protein: CASSEGGLSYNEQFF.

In its sample, this clone was seen once. V and J are TRBV18 and TRBJ2-5; TRBD2 matches 9 bases. With 6 bases clipped from V and 1 base from J, the junction kept 9 bases outside the gene matches. The length of the CDR3 is 16 residues. CDR1 and CDR2 from the germline V gene are KGHSH and LQKENI. CDR3 nucleotide sequence: TGTGCCAGCTCCCCCTGGGCTAGCGGGACCCAAGAGACCCAGTACTTC. Its protein product is CASSPWASGTQETQYF.

This chain uses TRBV5-1 with TRBJ2-7; D is undetermined. The CDR3 contains 14 residues. V lost 0 bases to trimming and J lost 1 base, with 8 bases between them. Germline V lookup: CDR1 SGHRS, CDR2 YFSETQ. CDR3 bases: TGCGCCAGCAGCTTGGGCCCAGAGTCCTACGAGCAGTACTTC. Amino acid sequence: CASSLGPESYEQYF.

The V gene is TRBV7-9, the J gene TRBJ2-7; no firm D call. The CDR3 covers 14 residues. The ends were cut back, 6 bases at V and 5 bases at J, with 17 bases in the middle. CDR1 is SEHNR and CDR2 is FQNEAQ in the germline V gene (reference sequence). Here the CDR3 reads CASRDTEYVHEQYF. In DNA form, the CDR3 reads TGTGCCAGCAGAGACACCGAATATGTCCACGAGCAGTACTTC.

This sequence joins TRBV5-1 and TRBJ2-2; 8 bases are shared with TRBD2. In germline, CDR1 is SGHRS, CDR2 YFSETQ. This CDR3 has 14 amino acids. V was clipped by 5 bases and J by 4 bases; unmatched bases: 4. The CDR3 DNA follows: TGCGCCAGCAGATTGACTAGCGTCACCGGGGAGCTGTTTTTT. Translated, it gives CASRLTSVTGELFF.

In nucleotides, the CDR3 is TGTGCCAGCAGTTCAGGGACACCCCCTCCAGCTTTCTTT. This sequence encodes CASSSGTPPPAFF. This sequence joins TRBV6-5 and TRBJ1-1, with D tentatively TRBD1 (6 bases). This CDR3 is built from 13 residues. Germline CDR1 reads MNHEY; CDR2 reads SVGAGI. V lost 4 bases and J lost 10, with 16 bases in between.

The V and J genes are TRBV27 and TRBJ1-5; D not certain. Germline CDR1 and CDR2: MNHEY and SMNVEV (reference sequence). This CDR3 region has 14 residues. The V end was cut by 6 bases, the J end by 0 bases, with 9 bases between. This CDR3 is CASRADPSNQPQHF. As DNA, the CDR3 is TGTGCCAGCAGGGCCGACCCTAGCAATCAGCCCCAGCATTTT.

The chain uses TRBV28 and TRBJ1-6; no definite D call. The CDR3 runs to 14 residues. CDR1 is MDHEN and CDR2 is SYDVKM in the germline V gene. Trimming pared 3 bases from V and 8 bases from J, leaving 11 bases between. Here the CDR3 reads CASSFAPGHSPLHF. For the CDR3, the DNA is TGTGCCAGCAGTTTTGCCCCGGGCCATTCACCCCTCCACTTT.

This chain uses TRBV10-3 with TRBJ1-5; D ambiguous. Per germline, CDR1 ENHRY and CDR2 SYGVKD. This CDR3 comprises 15 residues. Trimming took 3 bases from V and 6 from J, leaving 15 bases between them. The CDR3 here is CAISDEGGRSQPQHF. The CDR3 coding sequence is TGTGCCATCAGTGATGAGGGAGGGAGAAGTCAGCCCCAGCATTTT.

The CDR3 here is CASSLIPGSNTDTQYF. In DNA form, the CDR3 reads TGTGCCAGCAGTTTAATCCCGGGCTCCAATACAGATACGCAGTATTTT. The chain employs TRBV28 and TRBJ2-3; D gene ambiguous. Between the trimmed V and J ends, which lost 2 bases and 3 bases, there was a span of 15 bases. CDR3 length: 16 residues. The V gene's germline CDR1 is MDHEN and CDR2 SYDVKM.

The chain is built from TRBV27 and TRBJ1-1; D possibly corresponds to TRBD1 (5 bases). The CDR3 has 17 amino acids. Germline V lookup: CDR1 MNHEY, CDR2 SMNVEV (reference sequence). V dropped 5 bases and J dropped 1 base, with 20 bases sitting between them. For the CDR3, the DNA is TGTGCCAGCAGTATAAGACAGAACCCCACTTCGAACACTGAAGCTTTCTTT. Its translation: CASSIRQNPTSNTEAFF.

The rearrangement joins TRBV11-2 to TRBJ2-1, with TRBD2 matching over 13 bases. Germline V gene lookup returns CDR1 SGHAT and CDR2 FQNNGV. The CDR3 has 18 residues. V dropped 6 bases and J dropped 7; count of bases not matched to a gene: 15. Here the CDR3 reads CASRPLTSGRKIGNEQFF. The CDR3 DNA follows: TGTGCCAGCAGGCCTCTGACTAGCGGGAGGAAGATAGGTAATGAGCAGTTCTTC.

In this sample, this clone turned up a few times. V gene TRBV28 combines with J gene TRBJ1-1; maybe TRBD1 (6 bases). The CDR3 contains 14 residues. Trimming took off 2 bases at V and 7 bases at J, with 14 bases between the two ends. The germline V gene has CDR1 MDHEN and CDR2 SYDVKM. The CDR3 DNA sequence: TGTGCCAGCAGTTTAATCGGACAGACACTTGAAGCTTTCTTT. This gives the protein CASSLIGQTLEAFF.